Following are 30 T cell receptor beta chains from one sample sequenced in a study of cytomegalovirus exposure and HLA in healthy donors. Both 60 Vbeta primers and 13 Jbeta primers went into the PCR. Sequenced by immunoSEQ multiplex PCR; TCRdb stores in-frame clones only, minus some. In the table there are about 190,000 clones, around 67% of which are singletons. Sequencing was carried out using PBMCs. All receptors come from a woman younger than 45 in good health and CMV-seropositive.

The genes are TRBV6-9 and TRBJ1-5; 7 bases line up with TRBD1. Germline V gene lookup returns CDR1 MNHGY and CDR2 SVAAGI. Unmatched junction bases numbered 17, after V lost 9 bases and J lost 0 bases. The CDR3 has 18 residues. CDR3 residues: CASGRGPNNPHSNQPQHF. CDR3 sequence (DNA): TGTGCCAGTGGAAGGGGGCCCAACAACCCGCATAGCAATCAGCCCCAGCATTTT.

The chain couples TRBV10-2 to TRBJ2-3; 7 bases map to TRBD2. CDR3 length equals 15 residues. With V trimmed by 2 bases and J by 0 bases, 2 bases remained unmatched. Germline V CDR1 and CDR2: WSHSY, SAAADI. CDR3 sequence: CASSEAGDSTDTQYF. CDR3 DNA sequence: TGCGCCAGCAGTGAGGCGGGGGATAGCACAGATACGCAGTATTTT.

The table lists this clone with a few counts. This chain joins TRBV7-6 and TRBJ2-7, with D possibly TRBD2 on 5 matching bases. Trimming removed 3 bases at V and 1 base at J, with 19 bases between. Looked up from germline, CDR1 is SGHVS and CDR2 is FNYEAQ. The length of the CDR3 is 17 residues. CDR3 coding DNA: TGTGCCAGCAGCTTTCCCCCCCCGGAGGTGCTTTCCTACGAGCAGTACTTC. Its translation is CASSFPPPEVLSYEQYF.

In its sample, this clone was seen a few times. This chain uses TRBV4-1 with TRBJ2-7; perhaps TRBD2 as D (5 bases). Germline CDR1 is MGHRA and CDR2 is YSYEKL. Trimming pared 4 bases from V and 6 bases from J, leaving 19 bases between. CDR3 length: 15 residues. This chain's CDR3 is CASSLGVEPGLEQYF. CDR3 nucleotide sequence: TGCGCCAGCAGCCTGGGAGTGGAGCCCGGGCTCGAGCAGTACTTC.

The V and J genes are TRBV19 and TRBJ2-7; the D gene is possibly TRBD1 (7 bases). CDR1 is LNHDA and CDR2 is SQIVND in the germline V gene (reference sequence). V was trimmed by 5 bases and J by 1 base, leaving 18 bases between them. This CDR3 contains 16 residues. This chain's CDR3 is CASSRLGQEGSYEQYF. In DNA form, the CDR3 reads TGTGCCAGTAGTCGGTTAGGACAGGAGGGATCCTACGAGCAGTACTTC.

J is TRBJ2-1 and V is TRBV11-3, with 12 bases fitting TRBD2. CDR3 length: 18 residues. V trimming: 5 bases; J trimming: 7 bases; junction bases outside the gene matches: 15. Germline loops: CDR1 SGHNT, CDR2 YENEEA. CDR3 in amino acids: CASSPSVGGLAGGNEQFF. In DNA, the CDR3 is TGTGCCAGCAGCCCCTCGGTGGGGGGTCTAGCGGGAGGGAATGAGCAGTTCTTC.

This chain uses TRBV11-2 with TRBJ1-1; a possible D gene is TRBD1 (6 bases). The CDR3 sequence is 13 residues long. CDR1 and CDR2 (germline): SGHAT, FQNNGV. V was clipped by 1 base and J by 12 bases, with 15 bases between them. The CDR3 bases are TGTGCCAGCAGCTTAGGGGACAAGTTTGATTCTTTCTTT. It specifies CASSLGDKFDSFF.

This chain links TRBV6-5 with TRBJ2-7; the match to TRBD1 covers 10 bases. V was clipped by 6 bases and J by 5 bases; unmatched bases: 10. The CDR3 is 15 residues long. CDR1 and CDR2 (germline): MNHEY, SVGAGI. The CDR3 DNA is TGTGCCAGCAGATACCCCGGACAGGGGGTCGACGAGCAGTACTTC. Amino acids: CASRYPGQGVDEQYF.

This chain connects TRBV5-6 to TRBJ2-1; 14 nucleotides agree with TRBD2. Germline values: CDR1 SGHDT, CDR2 YYEEEE. This CDR3 contains 16 residues. The J segment lost 10 bases and the V segment lost 4 bases, leaving 10 bases of the junction unmatched. The CDR3 DNA reads TGTGCCAGCAGCGGAGCGAAGGGGACTAGCGGGAGAGAGCAGTTCTTC. Protein: CASSGAKGTSGREQFF.

The chain links TRBV19 to TRBJ2-1; TRBD2 agrees at 8 bases. V was pared by 5 bases and J by 5 bases, with 14 bases of the junction left unmatched. Germline values: CDR1 LNHDA, CDR2 SQIVND (reference sequence). The CDR3 sequence is 17 residues long. The CDR3 loop reads CASSYRLWREVDNEQFF. CDR3 DNA: TGTGCCAGTAGTTATAGACTGTGGCGGGAGGTTGACAATGAGCAGTTCTTC.

In nucleotides, the CDR3 is TGTGCCAGCAGCGAACAGGGCGGGTCCTACAATGAGCAGTTCTTC. It translates to CASSEQGGSYNEQFF. The V and J genes are TRBV6-4 and TRBJ2-1; the D gene is possibly TRBD1 (6 bases). Germline V gene lookup returns CDR1 MRHNA and CDR2 SNTAGT. The CDR3 covers 15 residues. Trimming removed 6 bases at V and 1 base at J, with 13 bases between.

The V and J genes are TRBV21-1 and TRBJ2-1; the D segment call TRBD2 is taken from the table without a DNA check. TRBV21-1 is a pseudogene segment. CDR3 size: 17 residues. CDR3 residues: CASSKGATSGSSHEQFF. CDR3 bases: TGTGCCAGCAGCAAGGGGGCGACTAGCGGGAGTTCCCATGAGCAGTTCTTC.

The chain joins TRBV15 to TRBJ2-1; perhaps TRBD2 as D (5 bases). This CDR3 is built from 12 residues. The V gene lost 8 bases and the J gene lost 0 bases, with 5 bases spanning the gap. Germline V gene sequence: CDR1 LNHNV, CDR2 YYDKDF (reference sequence). In nucleotides, the CDR3 is TGTGCCACCGGGAGCTCCTACAATGAGCAGTTCTTC. Its translation is CATGSSYNEQFF.

The chain joins TRBV11-2 to TRBJ1-4; perhaps TRBD1 as D (5 bases). In germline, CDR1 is SGHAT, CDR2 FQNNGV. The CDR3 runs to 13 residues. Between the trimmed V and J ends, which lost 0 bases and 7 bases, there was a span of 6 bases. CDR3 sequence (DNA): TGTGCCAGCAGCTTAGATGGGGCTGAAAAACTGTTTTTT. The encoded protein is CASSLDGAEKLFF. The complete variable domain, with remaining parts taken from reference TRBV11-2 and TRBJ1-4, reads EAGVAQSPRYKIIEKRQSVAFWCNPISGHATLYWYQQILGQGPKLLIQFQNNGVVDDSQLPKDRFSAERLKGVDSTLKIQPAKLEDSAVYLCASSLDGAEKLFFGSGTQLSVL.

The chain recombines TRBV19 with TRBJ2-5, with D tentatively TRBD1 (5 bases). The CDR3 consists of 13 residues. Germline lookup yields CDR1 LNHDA and CDR2 SQIVND (reference sequence). Between the trimmed V and J ends, which lost 3 bases and 4 bases, there was a span of 9 bases. Written as DNA, the CDR3 is TGTGCCAGTAGTATGACAGTTACAGAGACCCAGTACTTC. Translation gives CASSMTVTETQYF.

This clone was recorded a few times. The chain is built from TRBV2 and TRBJ1-4; D may be TRBD1 (5 bases). The length of the CDR3 is 11 residues. V lost 8 bases and J lost 8, with 9 bases in between. CDR1 SNHLY and CDR2 FYNNEI come from the germline V gene. The CDR3 is CASGYREKLFF. The CDR3 DNA reads TGTGCCAGCGGCTACAGGGAAAAACTGTTTTTT.

V is TRBV6-6 and J is TRBJ1-1, with D possibly matching TRBD1 (5 bases). Looked up from germline, CDR1 is MNHNY and CDR2 is SVGAGI (reference sequence). V was shortened by 10 bases and J by 1 base, with 16 bases between the two germline ends. The CDR3 totals 14 residues. The CDR3 DNA reads TGTGCCACGGAGGCCGGGGGGTCGAACACTGAAGCTTTCTTT. It yields the protein CATEAGGSNTEAFF.

The chain has TRBV20-1 and TRBJ1-2; the D is unclear. Trimming pared 6 bases from V and 5 bases from J, leaving 10 bases between. The CDR3 loop spans 11 amino acids. Germline V gene lookup returns CDR1 DFQATT and CDR2 SNEGSKA (reference sequence). The CDR3 loop reads CSAIQRYGYTF. The CDR3 DNA sequence: TGCAGTGCGATACAGAGATATGGCTACACCTTC.

The rearrangement uses TRBV5-1 and TRBJ2-5; tentatively, D is TRBD1 (6 bases). Germline V gives CDR1 SGHRS, CDR2 YFSETQ. This CDR3 region has 12 residues. V was clipped by 1 base and J by 5 bases, with 6 bases between them. The CDR3 reads CASSLQGETQYF. The CDR3 region has the DNA TGCGCCAGCAGCTTGCAGGGGGAGACCCAGTACTTC.

The rearrangement links TRBV4-1 to TRBJ2-7; 9 bases are a match to TRBD2. Per germline, CDR1 MGHRA and CDR2 YSYEKL. V lost 4 bases and J lost 3; bases outside the gene matches: 7. This CDR3 has 15 residues. For the CDR3, the DNA is TGCGCCAGCAGCCTCCTAGGGACTAGCTTCTACGAGCAGTACTTC. Translated, it gives CASSLLGTSFYEQYF.

V is TRBV4-1 and J is TRBJ2-3, with 9 bases lining up with TRBD2. CDR1 and CDR2 (germline): MGHRA, YSYEKL. The CDR3 extends over 14 amino acids. The junction had 4 bases not matched to a gene; V was cut back by 0 bases and J by 9 bases. This CDR3 is CASSQDAGGDTQYF. The CDR3 DNA sequence: TGCGCCAGCAGCCAAGATGCGGGAGGGGACACGCAGTATTTT.

This rearrangement joins TRBV5-4 to TRBJ2-5, with 8 bases lining up with TRBD1. The germline V gene has CDR1 SGHNT and CDR2 YYREEE (reference sequence). V lost 2 bases and J lost 5; bases outside the gene matches: 5. CDR3 size: 14 residues. In nucleotides, the CDR3 is TGTGCCAGCAGCTTCGACAGGGGAGGCGAGACCCAGTACTTC. Residues: CASSFDRGGETQYF.

CDR3 bases: TGCGCCAGCAGCCTCGACAGGGGGCTAAACGAGCAGTACTTC. It yields the protein CASSLDRGLNEQYF. J is TRBJ2-7 and V is TRBV4-1; 10 bases line up with TRBD1. Germline V lookup: CDR1 MGHRA, CDR2 YSYEKL. The CDR3 has 14 residues. The V and J ends lost 4 bases and 5 bases, in that order; junction bases with no gene match: 5.

V usage is TRBV5-6 and J usage is TRBJ2-3; 8 bases are a match to TRBD1. Germline loops: CDR1 SGHDT, CDR2 YYEEEE. The J segment lost 4 bases and the V segment lost 4 bases, leaving 2 bases of the junction unmatched. The CDR3 spans 13 residues. The DNA of the CDR3 is TGTGCCAGCAGCCGGACAGGGTCAGATACGCAGTATTTT. As protein: CASSRTGSDTQYF.

Only a few counts were recorded for this clone. The V call is TRBV18, the J call TRBJ1-1, with TRBD1 as a possible D gene (6 bases). V dropped 6 bases and J dropped 0 bases, with 11 bases sitting between them. The CDR3 loop spans 14 amino acids. Germline assignment: CDR1 KGHSH and CDR2 LQKENI. The CDR3 region is CASSATGMNTEAFF. The CDR3 region has the DNA TGTGCCAGCTCCGCAACAGGGATGAACACTGAAGCTTTCTTT.

A word on this clone: A read error is likely, as this CDR3 ends without the conserved phenylalanine or tryptophan. No DNA is shown, since the ends of the CDR3 on it are uncertain; the CDR3 is the one TCRdb lists. The CDR3 here is CSASGTSAYL. This sequence joins TRBV20-1 and TRBJ2-3; the table names TRBD2, a call not compared with the DNA. Termini included, the CDR3 measures 10 amino acids. Per the germline V gene, CDR1 is DFQATT and CDR2 is SNEGSKA (reference sequence).

The genes are TRBV6-5 and TRBJ1-1, with 8 bases aligning to TRBD1. The trim removed 0 bases at V and 5 bases at J, leaving 8 bases unmatched. The CDR3 is 16 amino acids. In germline, CDR1 is MNHEY, CDR2 SVGAGI. CDR3 nucleotides: TGTGCCAGCAGTTACTCAAACAGGGGGAGGGGTACTGAAGCTTTCTTT. Translating gives CASSYSNRGRGTEAFF.

The DNA for the CDR3 is TGTGCCAGCAGCTTAGTTGGGACTAGCGTCACCGGGGAGCTGTTTTTT. It yields the protein CASSLVGTSVTGELFF. The gene calls are TRBV13 and TRBJ2-2; the match to TRBD2 covers 10 bases. The germline V gene encodes CDR1 PRHDT and CDR2 FYEKMQ (reference sequence). The V and J ends lost 1 base and 4 bases, in that order; junction bases with no gene match: 3. The length of the CDR3 is 16 residues.

The V gene is TRBV28, the J gene TRBJ2-2; D possibly corresponds to TRBD2 (6 bases). Germline-derived CDR1 and CDR2 are MDHEN and SYDVKM. CDR3 length: 14 residues. Trimming removed 8 bases at V and 7 bases at J, with 17 bases between. CDR3 sequence (DNA): TGTGCCAGCTCTCGGAGGGGAGTAAGCGGGGAGCTGTTTTTT. Protein sequence: CASSRRGVSGELFF.

The count of this clone is one. A read error may produce the germline difference seen at one junction end. The gene calls are TRBV5-1 and TRBJ2-7; 7 bases map to TRBD1. The CDR3 is 13 amino acids. Germline assignment: CDR1 SGHRS and CDR2 YFSETQ. CDR3 DNA: TGCGCCAGCACCTTGACAGGGACCTACGAGCAGTACTTC. The encoded protein is CASTLTGTYEQYF.